This is a list of T cell receptor beta chains from one sample in a study of cytomegalovirus exposure and HLA in healthy donors. Data came from immunoSEQ multiplex PCR; TCRdb stores just in-frame clones and leaves some out. Of around 190,000 clones listed, around 83% are singletons. What was sequenced was PBMCs. The receptors stem from a man aged 35 to 55 in good health and CMV-seropositive. Both conserved end residues are part of each CDR3. A D gene is named only where the DNA matches it firmly. Size tells how often a clone was seen (once, few, many) or the class of an expanded clone, and some rows leave it out.

clone size	D gene	J gene	V gene	CDR3 DNA	CDR3 protein
NA	TRBD2	TRBJ2-7	TRBV2	TGTGCCAGCAACCGACTAGCGGGAGGGTACGAGCAGTACTTC	CASNRLAGGYEQYF
NA	NA	TRBJ2-4	TRBV6-5	TGTGCCAGCAGTTACCAGGGGGCGGGGGGGAACATTCAGTACTTC	CASSYQGAGGNIQYF
NA	NA	TRBJ2-6	TRBV28	TGTGCCAGCAGATCCCTCTCCTCCTCTGGGGCCAACGTCCTGACTTTC	CASRSLSSSGANVLTF
NA	TRBD2	TRBJ2-1	TRBV4-2	TGTGCCAGCAGCCAAGATCCGGGGACTAGCGGGAGGAATGAGCAGTTCTTC	CASSQDPGTSGRNEQFF
NA	NA	TRBJ2-7	TRBV2	TGTGCCAGCATAACCGGAGGCTGGACCTACGAGCAGTACTTC	CASITGGWTYEQYF
NA	NA	TRBJ2-7	TRBV21-1	TGTGCCAGCAGCAGGGGGACAGGGCACTACTACGAGCAGTACTTC	CASSRGTGHYYEQYF
NA	NA	TRBJ2-1	TRBV6-1	TGTGCCAGCAAAATCTGGGAGTTCGATGAGCAGTTCTTC	CASKIWEFDEQFF
NA	NA	TRBJ1-1	TRBV7-9	TGTGCCAGCAGCAGACAGAAACGTGAAGCTTTCTTT	CASSRQKREAFF
NA	TRBD1	TRBJ2-7	TRBV19	TGTGCCAGTAGTATCACCCGGGACAGGGGTTCCTACGAGCAGTACTTC	CASSITRDRGSYEQYF
few	NA	TRBJ1-2	TRBV7-6	TGTGCCAGCAGTTACGGACAGAACTATGGCTACACCTTC	CASSYGQNYGYTF
few	TRBD1	TRBJ1-5	TRBV2	TGTGCCAGCAGTGGGACAGGGGAAAATCAGCCCCAGCATTTT	CASSGTGENQPQHF
NA	TRBD1	TRBJ2-1	TRBV7-3	TGTGCCAGCAGCGCGACAGGGCGCTACAATGAGCAGTTCTTC	CASSATGRYNEQFF
NA	NA	TRBJ2-7	TRBV4-1	TGCGCCAGCAGCCGGGACACACAGGACTACGAGCAGTACTTC	CASSRDTQDYEQYF
NA	NA	TRBJ2-7	TRBV21-1	TGTGCCAGCAGCAAGGTACCACTAGCGGGAGGCGAGCAGTACTTC	CASSKVPLAGGEQYF
NA	TRBD1	TRBJ1-2	TRBV29-1	TGCAGCGGGATCCCCCCCGGGACAGACTATGGCTACACCTTC	CSGIPPGTDYGYTF
once	NA	TRBJ1-2	TRBV14	TGTGCCAGCAGCCCCAACCAGGGGCATGGCTACACCTTC	CASSPNQGHGYTF
NA	TRBD1	TRBJ2-7	TRBV30	TGTGCCTGGAATCGGGACAGATTCTACGAGCAGTACTTC	CAWNRDRFYEQYF